The clone carrying this T cell receptor beta chain turned up a few times. The data originate from a study of blood T cell repertoires in COVID-19. Study details: COVID-19 samples from acute and convalescent phases originated in the United States, Italy and Spain. T cells, B-cell-depleted T cells, or PBMCs supplied cDNA or gDNA.

Original handling: The assay estimated nucleated cells by amplifying reference gene primers. Here immunoSEQ multiplex PCR was the method, and the copy in TCRdb shows in-frame clones only, minus some. The D gene and trimming were derived from the DNA, and the V and J assignments and clone size from that table. The sample holds 100,000 to 150,000 clones, approximately 74% seen once. CDR3 length: 17 amino acids. Germline V gives CDR1 MNHNS, CDR2 SASEGT. V lost 3 bases, J lost 1 base, and 16 bases lay in between. The chain couples TRBV6-1 to TRBJ1-5; no definite D call. Sequencing was carried out using peripheral blood. The clonotype was recovered from a man aged 60 to 69 with acute or convalescent COVID-19. The CDR3 protein is CASSEEEIIPSNQPQHF. The CDR3 coding sequence is TGTGCCAGCAGTGAGGAGGAAATTATACCCAGCAATCAGCCCCAGCATTTT.